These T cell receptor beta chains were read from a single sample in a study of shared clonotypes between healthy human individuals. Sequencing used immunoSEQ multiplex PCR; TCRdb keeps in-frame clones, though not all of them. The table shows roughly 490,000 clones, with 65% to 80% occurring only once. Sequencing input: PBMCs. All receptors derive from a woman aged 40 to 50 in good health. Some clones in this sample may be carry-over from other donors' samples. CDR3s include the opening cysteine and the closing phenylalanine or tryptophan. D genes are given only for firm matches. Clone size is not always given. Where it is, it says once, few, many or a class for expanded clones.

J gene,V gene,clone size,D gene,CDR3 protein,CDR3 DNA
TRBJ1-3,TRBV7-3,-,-,CASSPGVGDTIYF,TGTGCCAGCAGCCCCGGGGTGGGGGACACCATATATTTT
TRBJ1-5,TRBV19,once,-,CASSKSRGQPQHF,TGTGCCAGTAGTAAATCAAGGGGTCAGCCCCAGCATTTT
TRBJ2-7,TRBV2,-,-,CASKLGPAYEQYF,TGTGCCAGCAAATTGGGCCCAGCCTACGAGCAGTACTTC
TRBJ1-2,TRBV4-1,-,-,CASSQEGLGGYTF,TGCGCCAGCAGCCAAGAGGGACTGGGCGGCTACACCTTC
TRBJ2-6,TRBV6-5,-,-,CASRRGRSGANVLTF,TGTGCCAGCAGAAGGGGGAGGAGTGGGGCCAACGTCCTGACTTTC
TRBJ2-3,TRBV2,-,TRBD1,CASSKTGTGSTDTQYF,TGTGCCAGCTCCAAGACCGGGACAGGGAGCACAGATACGCAGTATTTT
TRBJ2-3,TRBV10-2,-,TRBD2,CASRLAGADTQYF,TGCGCCAGCCGACTAGCGGGCGCAGATACGCAGTATTTT
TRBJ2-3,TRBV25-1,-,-,CATSPPGRQADTQYF,TGTGCCACCAGTCCTCCCGGACGTCAGGCAGATACGCAGTATTTT
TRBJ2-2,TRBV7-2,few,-,CASSARPGSNTGELFF,TGTGCCAGCAGCGCAAGGCCGGGGTCCAACACCGGGGAGCTGTTTTTT
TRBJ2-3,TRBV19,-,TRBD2,CASSTRTSGTSTDTQYF,TGTGCCAGTAGTACTCGGACTAGCGGGACTAGCACAGATACGCAGTATTTT
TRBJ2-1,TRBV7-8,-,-,CASSLNQINEQFF,TGTGCCAGCAGCTTAAATCAGATCAATGAGCAGTTCTTC
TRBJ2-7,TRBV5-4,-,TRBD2,CASSPGLAGGEQYF,TGTGCCAGCAGCCCCGGACTAGCGGGAGGCGAGCAGTACTTC
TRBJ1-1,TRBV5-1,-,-,CASSSARMNTEAFF,TGCGCCAGCAGCTCGGCCAGAATGAACACTGAAGCTTTCTTT
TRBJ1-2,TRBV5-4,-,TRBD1,CASSIGTGTYYGYTF,TGTGCCAGCAGCATAGGGACAGGGACGTACTATGGCTACACCTTC
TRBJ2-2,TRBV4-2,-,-,CASSQAAGATGELFF,TGTGCCAGCAGCCAAGCGGCAGGGGCCACCGGGGAGCTGTTTTTT
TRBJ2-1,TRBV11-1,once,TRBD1,CASSQGALPYNEQFF,TGTGCCAGCAGTCAGGGGGCCCTACCCTACAATGAGCAGTTCTTC
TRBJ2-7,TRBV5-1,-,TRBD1,CASSLKPGTGGGEQYF,TGCGCCAGCAGCCTCAAACCCGGGACAGGGGGCGGCGAGCAGTACTTC
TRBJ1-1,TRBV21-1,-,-,CASSKAGGLNTEAFF,TGTGCCAGCAGCAAAGCTGGAGGGTTGAACACTGAAGCTTTCTTT
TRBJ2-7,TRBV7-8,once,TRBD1,CASSLGTGPYEQYF,TGTGCCAGCAGCTTGGGGACAGGCCCCTACGAGCAGTACTTC
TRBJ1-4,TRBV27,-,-,CASSFGGKLFF,TGTGCCAGCAGTTTTGGCGGAAAACTGTTTTTT
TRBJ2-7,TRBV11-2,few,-,CASSLERATAMEQYF,TGTGCCAGCAGCTTAGAGCGTGCGACCGCCATGGAGCAGTACTTC
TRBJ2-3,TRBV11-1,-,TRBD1,CASSPRDRGDTQYF,TGTGCCAGCAGCCCGAGGGACAGGGGCGATACGCAGTATTTT
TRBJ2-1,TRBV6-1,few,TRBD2,CASSENAGGRSEQFF,TGTGCCAGCAGTGAAAACGCGGGAGGTCGCAGTGAGCAGTTCTTC
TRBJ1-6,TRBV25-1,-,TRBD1,CASSEYRGQGNSPLHF,TGTGCCAGCAGTGAATATAGGGGACAGGGGAATTCACCCCTCCACTTT
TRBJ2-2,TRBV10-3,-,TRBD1,CAISRQGEATGELFF,TGTGCCATCAGTAGACAGGGAGAGGCCACCGGGGAGCTGTTTTTT
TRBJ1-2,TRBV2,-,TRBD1,CASRSSQGVGYTF,TGTGCCAGCAGGTCCTCACAGGGGGTTGGCTACACCTTC
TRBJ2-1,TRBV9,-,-,CASSPGDRNNEQFF,TGTGCCAGCAGCCCAGGGGACCGCAACAATGAGCAGTTCTTC
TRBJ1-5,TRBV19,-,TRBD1,CASSIVGQGDQPQHF,TGTGCCAGTAGTATAGTGGGGCAGGGGGATCAGCCCCAGCATTTT
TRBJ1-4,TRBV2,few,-,CASSTSRRGEKLFF,TGTGCCAGCAGTACAAGCCGGCGGGGGGAAAAACTGTTTTTT
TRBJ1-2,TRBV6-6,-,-,CASSRQGILYGYTF,TGTGCCAGCAGTCGCCAGGGAATACTCTATGGCTACACCTTC
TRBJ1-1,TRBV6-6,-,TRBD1,CASKGGTEFDF,TGTGCCAGCAAGGGGGGGACAGAGTTCGACTTT
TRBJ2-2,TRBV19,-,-,CASSVGQINTGELFF,TGTGCCAGTAGCGTGGGTCAGATCAACACCGGGGAGCTGTTTTTT
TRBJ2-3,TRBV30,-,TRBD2,CAWRRTSGSGGGTDTQYF,TGTGCCTGGAGAAGGACTAGCGGGAGCGGGGGTGGCACAGATACGCAGTATTTT
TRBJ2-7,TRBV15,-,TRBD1,CATSGGQRYEQYF,TGTGCCACCAGCGGGGGACAGCGATACGAGCAGTACTTC
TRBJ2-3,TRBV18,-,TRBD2,CASSPAGGPGADTQYF,TGTGCCAGCTCACCAGCGGGAGGGCCGGGGGCAGATACGCAGTATTTT
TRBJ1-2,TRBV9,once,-,CASSVGTQSGGYTF,TGTGCCAGCAGCGTAGGCACCCAAAGTGGAGGCTACACCTTC
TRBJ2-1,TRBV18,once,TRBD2,CASSPLAGGYNEQFF,TGTGCCAGCTCACCACTTGCGGGAGGGTACAATGAGCAGTTCTTC